Below are 14 T cell receptor beta chains sequenced from a single sample in a study of cytomegalovirus exposure and HLA in healthy donors. The study ran its PCR with 60 Vbeta and 13 Jbeta primers. TCRdb keeps only in-frame clones here, not all; method: immunoSEQ multiplex PCR. This sample carries 200,000 to 300,000 clones, 84% of them seen once, and the ten largest clones take 1.5% to 2.5%. The sample comprised PBMCs. These receptors all stem from a woman aged 40 to 49 in good health and CMV-seropositive.

The chain uses TRBV30 and TRBJ2-1; 10 bases are shared with TRBD2. CDR1 is GTSNPN and CDR2 is SVGIG in the germline V gene (reference sequence). The CDR3 totals 16 residues. Unmatched junction bases numbered 15, after V lost 4 bases and J lost 9 bases. The CDR3 DNA reads as TGTGCCTGGACCCCCGCAGCGGGAGGGCTTTTTAGTGAGCAGTTCTTC. Translation gives CAWTPAAGGLFSEQFF.

The CDR3: CASSKGATYGTEAFF. In DNA, the CDR3 is TGTGCCAGCAGCAAGGGGGCCACGTACGGCACTGAAGCTTTCTTT. The gene calls are TRBV14 and TRBJ1-1; 7 bases are a match to TRBD1. Per the germline V gene, CDR1 is SGHDN and CDR2 is FVKESK. There are 15 residues in the CDR3. J gave up 4 bases and V 5 bases, and 10 bases lay outside the gene matches. Filled out from reference TRBV14 and TRBJ1-1, the complete variable domain reads EAGVTQFPSHSVIEKGQTVTLRCDPISGHDNLYWYRRVMGKEIKFLLHFVKESKQDESGMPNNRFLAERTGGTYSTLKVQPAELEDSGVYFCASSKGATYGTEAFFGQGTRLTVV.

The CDR3 here is CASSQDRGALAGGRDEQFF. The CDR3 DNA reads TGTGCCAGCAGCCAAGATCGGGGGGCACTAGCGGGAGGACGGGATGAGCAGTTCTTC. The V and J genes are TRBV4-2 and TRBJ2-1, with 12 nucleotides matching TRBD2. CDR3 length: 19 amino acids. With 0 bases clipped from V and 8 bases from J, the junction kept 14 bases outside the gene matches. The germline gives CDR1 LGHNA, CDR2 YNFKEQ.

This clone was found once. The V gene is TRBV6-4, the J gene TRBJ2-2, with 9 bases identical to TRBD2. The CDR3 is 14 amino acids. The V gene's germline CDR1 is MRHNA and CDR2 SNTAGT. Unmatched junction bases numbered 1, after V lost 3 bases and J lost 5 bases. The CDR3 loop is CASSEREGTGELFF. CDR3 in DNA: TGTGCCAGCAGTGAGCGGGAGGGTACCGGGGAGCTGTTTTTT.

The chain joins TRBV7-2 to TRBJ2-2, with D perhaps matching TRBD2 (5 bases). This CDR3 spans 15 amino acids. The germline CDR1 and CDR2 sequences are SGHTA and FQGNSA. Trimming removed 5 bases from V and 1 base from J, with 11 bases in between. For the CDR3, the DNA is TGTGCCAGCAGCCCGAGGGAGCGGAACACCGGGGAGCTGTTTTTT. It encodes CASSPRERNTGELFF.

This clone was seen a single time. V usage is TRBV7-9 and J usage is TRBJ1-4, with D possibly being TRBD1 (6 bases). Trimming took off 4 bases at V and 0 bases at J, with 12 bases between the two ends. The CDR3 spans 16 residues. Per the germline V gene, CDR1 is SEHNR and CDR2 is FQNEAQ (reference sequence). The CDR3 coding sequence is TGTGCCAGCAGCTCAATCCGGACAGCAACTAATGAAAAACTGTTTTTT. It is translated as CASSSIRTATNEKLFF.

This chain joins TRBV28 and TRBJ2-7; 7 bases agree with TRBD2. The ends lost 6 bases at V and 1 base at J; junction bases unmatched: 18. The germline CDR1 and CDR2 sequences are MDHEN and SYDVKM. This CDR3 is 18 amino acids long. In DNA, the CDR3 is TGTGCCAGCAGCCTTTTCACTCCTGGACTAGTTGGGTCCTACGAGCAGTACTTC. It codes for CASSLFTPGLVGSYEQYF.

The chain joins TRBV6-5 to TRBJ1-3, with 11 nucleotides matching TRBD1. V lost 6 bases and J lost 2; bases outside the gene matches: 3. Germline loops: CDR1 MNHEY, CDR2 SVGAGI. This CDR3 is 15 amino acids long. CDR3 coding DNA: TGTGCCAGCAGCCAGGACAGGGGGCCTGGAAACACCATATATTTT. This translates into CASSQDRGPGNTIYF.

The table lists this clone with a few counts. The J gene is TRBJ1-4, the V gene TRBV7-8; 7 bases fit TRBD1. Germline assignment: CDR1 SGHVS and CDR2 FQNEAQ. The CDR3 has 16 residues. After removal of 5 bases from V and 2 bases from J, the junction contained 8 bases not matched to a gene. CDR3 DNA: TGTGCCAGCAGCCCAACCCCGGGACAGACTAATGAAAAACTGTTTTTT. Amino acids: CASSPTPGQTNEKLFF.

The CDR3 spells CASMPGMNTEAFF. The CDR3 DNA reads TGTGCCAGTATGCCAGGCATGAACACTGAAGCTTTCTTT. The gene calls are TRBV19 and TRBJ1-1; D is unresolved. Germline V gives CDR1 LNHDA, CDR2 SQIVND (reference sequence). Trimming stripped 7 bases from V and 0 bases from J, with 9 bases between. The CDR3 has 13 amino acids. The full variable domain, with the rest looked up from reference TRBV19 and TRBJ1-1, is DGGITQSPKYLFRKEGQNVTLSCEQNLNHDAMYWYRQDPGQGLRLIYYSQIVNDFQKGDIAEGYSVSREKKESFPLTVTSAQKNPTAFYLCASMPGMNTEAFFGQGTRLTVV.

The chain links TRBV2 to TRBJ2-2, with TRBD1 as a possible D gene (5 bases). The CDR3 is 15 residues long. CDR1 is SNHLY, CDR2 FYNNEI, per germline. Trimming removed 1 base from V and 1 base from J, with 7 bases in between. The CDR3 DNA is TGTGCCAGCAGTGAAGTTCAGGGGAACACCGGGGAGCTGTTTTTT. Protein: CASSEVQGNTGELFF. Complete variable domain (other parts from reference TRBV2 and TRBJ2-2): EPEVTQTPSHQVTQMGQEVILRCVPISNHLYFYWYRQILGQKVEFLVSFYNNEISEKSEIFDDQFSVERPDGSNFTLKIRSTKLEDSAMYFCASSEVQGNTGELFFGEGSRLTVL.

This chain links TRBV29-1 with TRBJ2-7, with 7 bases fitting TRBD2. CDR3 length: 13 amino acids. Germline V lookup: CDR1 SQVTM, CDR2 ANQGSEA. Germline trimming cut 5 bases from V and 0 bases from J; bases unmatched to any gene: 4. In DNA form, the CDR3 reads TGCAGCGTTACCGGGACTATCTCCTACGAGCAGTACTTC. As protein: CSVTGTISYEQYF.

The gene calls are TRBV30 and TRBJ2-1, with D possibly matching TRBD2 (7 bases). Germline CDR1 reads GTSNPN; CDR2 reads SVGIG (reference sequence). Between the trimmed V and J ends, which lost 2 bases and 3 bases, there was a span of 11 bases. The length of the CDR3 is 14 residues. The CDR3 nucleotides are TGTGCCTGGAGTAGAGGGGGGGTCTACAATGAGCAGTTCTTC. Its protein product is CAWSRGGVYNEQFF.

The chain recombines TRBV6-1 with TRBJ1-6, with 7 bases identical to TRBD1. Germline-derived CDR1 and CDR2 are MNHNS and SASEGT. CDR3 length: 16 amino acids. The junction had 6 bases not matched to a gene; V was cut back by 5 bases and J by 2 bases. CDR3 nucleotide sequence: TGTGCCAGCAGTCAAGGGACAGCAGCCTATAATTCACCCCTCCACTTT. Translating it yields CASSQGTAAYNSPLHF.